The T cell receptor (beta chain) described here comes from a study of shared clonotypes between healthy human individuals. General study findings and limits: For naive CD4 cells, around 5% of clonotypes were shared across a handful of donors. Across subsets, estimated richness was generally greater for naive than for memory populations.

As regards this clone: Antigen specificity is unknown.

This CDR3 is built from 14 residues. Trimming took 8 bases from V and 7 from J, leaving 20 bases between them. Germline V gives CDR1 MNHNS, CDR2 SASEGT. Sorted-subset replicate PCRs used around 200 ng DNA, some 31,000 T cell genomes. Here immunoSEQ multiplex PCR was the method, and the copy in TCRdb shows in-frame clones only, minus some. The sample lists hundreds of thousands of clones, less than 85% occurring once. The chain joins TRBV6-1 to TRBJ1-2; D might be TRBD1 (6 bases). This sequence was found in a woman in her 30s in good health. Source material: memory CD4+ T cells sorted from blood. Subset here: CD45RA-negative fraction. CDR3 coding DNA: TGTGCCAGCCTTCTCAGGGGCGCGAGTGGTGGCTACACCTTC. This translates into CASLLRGASGGYTF.